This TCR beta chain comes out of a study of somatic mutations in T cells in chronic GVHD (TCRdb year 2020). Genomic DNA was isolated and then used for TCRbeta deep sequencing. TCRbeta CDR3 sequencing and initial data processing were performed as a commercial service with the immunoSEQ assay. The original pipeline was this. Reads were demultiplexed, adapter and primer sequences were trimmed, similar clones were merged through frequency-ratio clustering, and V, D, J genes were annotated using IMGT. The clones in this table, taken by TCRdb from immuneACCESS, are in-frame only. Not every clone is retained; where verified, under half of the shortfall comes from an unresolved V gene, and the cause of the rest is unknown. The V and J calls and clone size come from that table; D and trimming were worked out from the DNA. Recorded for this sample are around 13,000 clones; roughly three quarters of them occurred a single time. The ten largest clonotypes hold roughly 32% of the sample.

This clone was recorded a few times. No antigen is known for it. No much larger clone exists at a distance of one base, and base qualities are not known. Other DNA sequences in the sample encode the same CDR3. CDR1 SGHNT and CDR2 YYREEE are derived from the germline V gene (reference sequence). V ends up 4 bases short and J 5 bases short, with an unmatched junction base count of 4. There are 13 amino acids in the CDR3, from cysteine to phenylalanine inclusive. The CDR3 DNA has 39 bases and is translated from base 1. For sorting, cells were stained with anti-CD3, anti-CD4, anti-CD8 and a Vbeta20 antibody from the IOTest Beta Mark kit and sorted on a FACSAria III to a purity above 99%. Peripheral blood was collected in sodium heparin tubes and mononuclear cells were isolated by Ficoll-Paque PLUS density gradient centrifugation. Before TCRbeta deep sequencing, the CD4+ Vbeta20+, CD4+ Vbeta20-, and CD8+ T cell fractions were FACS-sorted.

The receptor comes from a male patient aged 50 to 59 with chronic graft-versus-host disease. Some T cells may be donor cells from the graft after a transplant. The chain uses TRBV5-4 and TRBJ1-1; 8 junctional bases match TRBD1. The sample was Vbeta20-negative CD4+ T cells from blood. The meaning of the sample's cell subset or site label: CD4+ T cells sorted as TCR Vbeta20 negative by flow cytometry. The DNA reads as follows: TGTGCCAGCAGCCTACAGGGGGGAACTGAAGCTTTCTTT. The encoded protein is CASSLQGGTEAFF.